This T cell receptor beta chain was sequenced in a study of shared clonotypes between healthy human individuals. Trimming pared 1 base from V and 1 base from J, leaving 4 bases between. CDR3 length equals 14 residues. Germline V CDR1 and CDR2: SGHNT, YENEEA. The assay was immunoSEQ multiplex PCR, and TCRdb's table has in-frame clones only and misses some. The sample shows roughly 2.4 million clones, under 97% of them seen only once. The chain is built from TRBV11-3 and TRBJ2-2; no firm D call. The material sequenced was naive CD4+ T cells sorted from blood. Noted subset: CD45RA+ positively selected. The source is a man between 18 and 29 years old in good health. This chain's CDR3 is CASSLAWNTGELFF. The CDR3 region has the DNA TGTGCCAGCAGCTTAGCTTGGAACACCGGGGAGCTGTTTTTT.